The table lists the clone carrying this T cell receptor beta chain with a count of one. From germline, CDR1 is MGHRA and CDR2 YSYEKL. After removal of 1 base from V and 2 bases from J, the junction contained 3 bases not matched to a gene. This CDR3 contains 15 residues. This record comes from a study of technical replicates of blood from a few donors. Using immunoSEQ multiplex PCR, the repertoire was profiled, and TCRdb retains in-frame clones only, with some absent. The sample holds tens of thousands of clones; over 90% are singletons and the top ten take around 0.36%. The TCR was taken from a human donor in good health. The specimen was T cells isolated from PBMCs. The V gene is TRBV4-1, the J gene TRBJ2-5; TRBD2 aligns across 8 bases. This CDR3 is CASSQGTSLQETQYF. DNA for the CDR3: TGCGCCAGCAGCCAAGGGACTAGCCTTCAAGAGACCCAGTACTTC.